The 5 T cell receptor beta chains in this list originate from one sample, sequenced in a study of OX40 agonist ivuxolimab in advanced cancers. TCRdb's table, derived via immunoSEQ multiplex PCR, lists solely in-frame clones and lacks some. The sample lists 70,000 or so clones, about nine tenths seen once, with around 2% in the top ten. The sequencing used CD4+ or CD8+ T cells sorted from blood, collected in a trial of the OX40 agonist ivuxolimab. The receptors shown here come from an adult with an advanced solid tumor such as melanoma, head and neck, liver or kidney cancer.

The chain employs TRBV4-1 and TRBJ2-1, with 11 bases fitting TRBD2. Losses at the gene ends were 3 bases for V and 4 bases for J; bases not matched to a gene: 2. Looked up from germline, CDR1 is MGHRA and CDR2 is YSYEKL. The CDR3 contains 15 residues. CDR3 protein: CASSQRTSGYNEQFF. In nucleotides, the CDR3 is TGCGCCAGCAGCCAGAGGACTAGCGGGTACAATGAGCAGTTCTTC.

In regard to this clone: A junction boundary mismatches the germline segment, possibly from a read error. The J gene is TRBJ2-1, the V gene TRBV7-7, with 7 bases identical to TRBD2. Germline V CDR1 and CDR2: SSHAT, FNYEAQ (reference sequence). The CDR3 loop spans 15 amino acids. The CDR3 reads CASSARGSSYNEQFF. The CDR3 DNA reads TGTGCTAGCAGCGCGCGGGGGTCTTCTTACAATGAGCAGTTCTTC.

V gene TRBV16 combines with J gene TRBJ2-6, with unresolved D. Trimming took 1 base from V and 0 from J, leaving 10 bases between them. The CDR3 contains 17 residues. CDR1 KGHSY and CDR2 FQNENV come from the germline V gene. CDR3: CASSQFSGPSGANVLTF. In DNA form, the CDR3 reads TGTGCCAGCAGCCAATTCTCAGGACCCTCTGGGGCCAACGTCCTGACTTTC.

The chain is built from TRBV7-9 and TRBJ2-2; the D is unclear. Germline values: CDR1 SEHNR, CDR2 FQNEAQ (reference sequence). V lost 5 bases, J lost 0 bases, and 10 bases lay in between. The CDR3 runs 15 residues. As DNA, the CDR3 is TGTGCCAGCAGCCCCCGGTTCGCGAACACCGGGGAGCTGTTTTTT. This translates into CASSPRFANTGELFF.

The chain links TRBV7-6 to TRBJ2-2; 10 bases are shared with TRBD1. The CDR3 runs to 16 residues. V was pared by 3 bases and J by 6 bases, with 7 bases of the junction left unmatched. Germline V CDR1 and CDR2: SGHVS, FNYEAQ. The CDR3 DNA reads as TGTGCCAGCAGCTTCTTGGGACAGGGGACTCCCGGGGAGCTGTTTTTT. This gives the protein CASSFLGQGTPGELFF.